A selection of T cell receptor beta chains follows, all from one sample in a study of cytomegalovirus exposure and HLA in healthy donors. Profiled with immunoSEQ multiplex PCR; TCRdb holds only in-frame clones, not every one. The table shows over 70,000 clones, with around 74% occurring only once. Material: PBMCs. The receptors originated from a human donor in good health. CDR3s leave out the opening cysteine and the closing phenylalanine or tryptophan. Some rows mark clone size as missing; the rest say once, few, many or name a class of expanded clone.

j_call clone_size v_call cdr3_length cdr3_aa
TRBJ1-5 NA TRBV15 13 ATSRTGSRRQPQH
TRBJ2-1 NA TRBV4-1 16 ASSQGTPASGMRNEQF
TRBJ2-7 NA TRBV25-1 12 ASGTDSSSYEQY
TRBJ2-2 NA TRBV9 15 ASSGEGTSGGTGELF
TRBJ1-1 few TRBV4-1 11 ASSQLQGTEAF
TRBJ1-1 NA TRBV4-1 16 ASSQVILRVPRGTEAF
TRBJ2-6 NA TRBV9 15 ASSLQGARPGANVLT
NA NA TRBV6-1 12 ASSPGQVAYEQY
TRBJ2-3 NA TRBV9 13 ASSVKAIGTDTQY
TRBJ1-2 few TRBV2 12 ASIAGTTFYGYT
TRBJ2-1 few TRBV4-1 15 ASSPFFGGSSYNEQF
TRBJ1-1 NA TRBV12-5 13 ASGLVRQVPTEAF
TRBJ2-7 NA TRBV6-1 14 ASSELGGAFSYEQY
TRBJ2-1 few TRBV30 12 AWNRFGTSNEQF
TRBJ2-3 NA TRBV19 10 ASSPGVDTQY
TRBJ2-3 NA TRBV4-1 14 ASSQDSGLSTDTQY
TRBJ1-6 NA TRBV5-4 13 ASSSYAGGNSPLH
TRBJ2-3 NA TRBV2 11 ASSGTGTDTQY
TRBJ2-1 few TRBV27 14 ASSFRTSGRFNEQF
TRBJ2-7 NA TRBV19 13 ASSRLAGVSYEQY
TRBJ1-5 NA TRBV28 13 ASSTPTISNQPQH
TRBJ1-5 NA TRBV6-1 13 ASSDGMGGNQPQH
TRBJ2-7 NA TRBV15 16 ATSRPSGTSGRSHEQY